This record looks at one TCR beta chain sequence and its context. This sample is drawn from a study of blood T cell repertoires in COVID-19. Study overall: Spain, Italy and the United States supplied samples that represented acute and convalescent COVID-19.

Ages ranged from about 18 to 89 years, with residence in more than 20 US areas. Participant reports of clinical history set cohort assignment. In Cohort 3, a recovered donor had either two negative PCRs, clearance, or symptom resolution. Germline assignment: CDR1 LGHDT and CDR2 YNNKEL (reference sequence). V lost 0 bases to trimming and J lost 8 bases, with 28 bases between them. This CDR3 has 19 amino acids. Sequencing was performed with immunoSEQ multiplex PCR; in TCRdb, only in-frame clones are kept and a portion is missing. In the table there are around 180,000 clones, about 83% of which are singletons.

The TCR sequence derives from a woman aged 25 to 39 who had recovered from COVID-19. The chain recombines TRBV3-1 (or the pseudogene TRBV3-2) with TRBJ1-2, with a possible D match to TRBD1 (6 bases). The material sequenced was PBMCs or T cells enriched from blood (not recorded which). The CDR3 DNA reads TGTGCCAGCAGCCAAGAAAAGGGGGGGGGCACCGGCATATGGCCAGGCTACACCTTC. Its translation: CASSQEKGGGTGIWPGYTF.